The next 4 T cell receptor beta chains were all read from a single sample in a study of cytomegalovirus exposure and HLA in healthy donors. The PCR had 60 Vbeta and 13 Jbeta primers. The assay was immunoSEQ multiplex PCR, and TCRdb's table has in-frame clones only and misses some. The profile shows around 120,000 clones, 75% to 85% of them singletons. Sample: PBMCs. The receptors here all came from a female donor in good health and CMV-seropositive.

The chain employs TRBV2 and TRBJ1-5; 8 bases align to TRBD1. CDR1 and CDR2 (germline): SNHLY, FYNNEI. The V segment lost 5 bases and the J segment 5 bases; nucleotides outside the gene matches: 8. The length of the CDR3 is 15 residues. In nucleotides, the CDR3 is TGTGCCAGCAGTAGGGGACAGGCACCGGATCAGCCCCAGCATTTT. Protein product: CASSRGQAPDQPQHF.

In this sample, this clone turned up once. The rearrangement uses TRBV7-9 and TRBJ2-1, with D possibly matching TRBD2 (7 bases). The CDR3 has 15 amino acids. Germline values: CDR1 SEHNR, CDR2 FQNEAQ (reference sequence). Trimming took off 3 bases at V and 4 bases at J, with 13 bases between the two ends. The CDR3 nucleotides read TGTGCCAGCAGCTTGGAGGGGGGGCGTTACAATGAGCAGTTCTTC. Protein sequence: CASSLEGGRYNEQFF.

The chain carries TRBV7-2 and TRBJ2-5; the match to TRBD2 covers 7 bases. CDR3 length equals 13 residues. Germline trimming cut 8 bases from V and 5 bases from J; bases unmatched to any gene: 8. Per the germline V gene, CDR1 is SGHTA and CDR2 is FQGNSA. Written as DNA, the CDR3 is TGTGCCAGCCGCCCCGGGGGGATGGAGACCCAGTACTTC. It specifies CASRPGGMETQYF.

The rearrangement uses TRBV5-8 and TRBJ2-7; D perhaps matches TRBD2 (5 bases). V was shortened by 1 base and J by 0 bases, with 8 bases between the two germline ends. The CDR3 runs 14 residues. The germline gives CDR1 SGHTS, CDR2 YDEGEE. CDR3 sequence: CASSLRRTSYEQYF. CDR3 DNA: TGTGCCAGCAGCTTGAGGAGGACCTCCTACGAGCAGTACTTC.